Sequencing of this TCR beta chain was carried out in a study of blood T cell repertoires in COVID-19. About the research overall: Some COVID-19 samples were acute and others convalescent; all came from the United States, Italy and Spain. In each case, the material was cDNA or gDNA derived from T cells, B-cell-depleted T cells, or PBMCs.

Profiling relied on immunoSEQ multiplex PCR, and the TCRdb table lists in-frame clones only, not all of them. Here the sample spans fewer than 110,000 clones, about nine tenths being singletons. Germline-derived CDR1 and CDR2 are MDHEN and SYDVKM. This CDR3 is built from 13 residues. The V end was cut by 6 bases, the J end by 2 bases, with 8 bases between. Sample: peripheral blood. The receptor's source is a woman aged 25 to 45 with acute or convalescent COVID-19. The V gene is TRBV28, the J gene TRBJ1-5; a weak D match, TRBD1 (6 bases). The CDR3 protein is CASSAGGNQPQHF. The CDR3 DNA sequence: TGTGCCAGCAGCGCAGGGGGCAATCAGCCCCAGCATTTT.